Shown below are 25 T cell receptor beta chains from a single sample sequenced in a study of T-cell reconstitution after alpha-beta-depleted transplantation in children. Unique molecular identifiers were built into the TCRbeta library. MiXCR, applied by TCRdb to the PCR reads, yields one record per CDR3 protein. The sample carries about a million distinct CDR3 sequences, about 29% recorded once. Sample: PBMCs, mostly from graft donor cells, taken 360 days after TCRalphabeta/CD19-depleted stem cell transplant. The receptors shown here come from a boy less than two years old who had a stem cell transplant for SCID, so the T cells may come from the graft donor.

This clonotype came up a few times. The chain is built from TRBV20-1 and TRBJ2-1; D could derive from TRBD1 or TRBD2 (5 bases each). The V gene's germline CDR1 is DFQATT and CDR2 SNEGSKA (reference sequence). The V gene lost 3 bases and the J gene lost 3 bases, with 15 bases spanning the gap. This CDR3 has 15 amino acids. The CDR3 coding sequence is TGCAGTGCTAGCTTGAGGGGAAGAGTCTACAATGAGCAGTTCTTC. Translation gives CSASLRGRVYNEQFF.

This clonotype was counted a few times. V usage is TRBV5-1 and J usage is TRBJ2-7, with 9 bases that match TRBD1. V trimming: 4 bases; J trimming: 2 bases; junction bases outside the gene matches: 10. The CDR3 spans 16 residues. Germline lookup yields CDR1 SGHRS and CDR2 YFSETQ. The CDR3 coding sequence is TGCGCCAGCAGCCCGACCGGGACAGGGTCCACCTACGAGCAGTACTTC. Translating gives CASSPTGTGSTYEQYF.

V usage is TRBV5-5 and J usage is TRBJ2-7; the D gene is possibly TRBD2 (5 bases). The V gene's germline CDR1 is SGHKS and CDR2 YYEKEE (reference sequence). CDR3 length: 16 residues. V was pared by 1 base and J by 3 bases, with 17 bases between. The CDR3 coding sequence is TGTGCCAGCAGCTTGAGGTTCGGTTGGGAGAACTACGAGCAGTACTTC. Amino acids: CASSLRFGWENYEQYF.

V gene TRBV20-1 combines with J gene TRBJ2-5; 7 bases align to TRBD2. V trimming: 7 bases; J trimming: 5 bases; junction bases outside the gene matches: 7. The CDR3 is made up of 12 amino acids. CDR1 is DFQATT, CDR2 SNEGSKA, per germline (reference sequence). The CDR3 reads CSGGTIKETQYF. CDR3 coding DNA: TGCAGTGGGGGGACTATTAAGGAGACCCAGTACTTC.

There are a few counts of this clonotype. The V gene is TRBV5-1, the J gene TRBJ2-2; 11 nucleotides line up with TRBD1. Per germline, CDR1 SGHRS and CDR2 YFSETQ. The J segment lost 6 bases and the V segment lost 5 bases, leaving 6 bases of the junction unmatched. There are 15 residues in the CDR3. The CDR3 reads CASRTGQGVPGELFF. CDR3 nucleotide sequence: TGCGCCAGCAGGACGGGACAGGGGGTTCCCGGGGAGCTGTTTTTT.

The CDR3 protein is CATALTGGPSETQYF. The CDR3, as DNA: TGCGCCACCGCTTTGACGGGGGGGCCATCCGAGACCCAGTACTTC. The genes are TRBV4-1 and TRBJ2-5, with TRBD2 matching 8 bases. The CDR3 has 15 residues. Germline V gene lookup returns CDR1 MGHRA and CDR2 YSYEKL. J gave up 5 bases and V 10 bases, and 15 bases lay outside the gene matches.

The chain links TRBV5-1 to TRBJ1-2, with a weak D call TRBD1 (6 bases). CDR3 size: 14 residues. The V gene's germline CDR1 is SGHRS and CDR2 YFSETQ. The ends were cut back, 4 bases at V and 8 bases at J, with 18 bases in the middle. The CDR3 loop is CASSLSQGQGGYTF. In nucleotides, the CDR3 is TGCGCCAGCAGCCTTAGCCAGGGGCAGGGCGGCTACACCTTC. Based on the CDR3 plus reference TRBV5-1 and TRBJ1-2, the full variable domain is KAGVTQTPRYLIKTRGQQVTLSCSPISGHRSVSWYQQTPGQGLQFLFEYFSETQRNKGNFPGRFSGRQFSNSRSEMNVSTLELGDSALYLCASSLSQGQGGYTFGSGTRLTVV.

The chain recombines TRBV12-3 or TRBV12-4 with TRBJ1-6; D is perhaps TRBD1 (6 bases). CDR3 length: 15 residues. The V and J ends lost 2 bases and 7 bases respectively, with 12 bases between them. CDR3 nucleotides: TGTGCCAGCAGTTTACAGGGGACACTCAATTCACCCCTCCACTTT. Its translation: CASSLQGTLNSPLHF.

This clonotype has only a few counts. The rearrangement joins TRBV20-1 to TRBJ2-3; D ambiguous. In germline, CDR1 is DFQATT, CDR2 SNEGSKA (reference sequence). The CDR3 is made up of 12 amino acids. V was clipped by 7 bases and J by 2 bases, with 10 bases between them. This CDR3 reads CSVGQFTDTQYF. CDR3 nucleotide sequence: TGCAGTGTCGGGCAGTTCACAGATACGCAGTATTTT.

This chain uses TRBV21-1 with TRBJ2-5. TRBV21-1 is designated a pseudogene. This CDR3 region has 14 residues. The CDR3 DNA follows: TGTGCCAGCAGCAAAGGAAGGTTAACAGAGACCCAGTACTTC. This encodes CASSKGRLTETQYF.

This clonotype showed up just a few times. The CDR3 loop reads CASSLAAAVYGYTF. The CDR3 nucleotides read TGTGCCAGCAGCTTAGCGGCCGCTGTTTATGGCTACACCTTC. V usage is TRBV7-8 and J usage is TRBJ1-2; D gene unclear. The CDR3 is 14 residues long. CDR1 is SGHVS, CDR2 FQNEAQ, per germline. Trimming pared 0 bases from V and 5 bases from J, leaving 10 bases between.

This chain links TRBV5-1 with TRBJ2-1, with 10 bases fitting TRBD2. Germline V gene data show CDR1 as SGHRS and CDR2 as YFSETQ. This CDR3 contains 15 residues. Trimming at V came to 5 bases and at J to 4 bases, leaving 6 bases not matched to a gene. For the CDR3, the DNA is TGCGCCAGCAGGAAGAGCGGGGGGGGGTACAATGAGCAGTTCTTC. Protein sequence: CASRKSGGGYNEQFF.

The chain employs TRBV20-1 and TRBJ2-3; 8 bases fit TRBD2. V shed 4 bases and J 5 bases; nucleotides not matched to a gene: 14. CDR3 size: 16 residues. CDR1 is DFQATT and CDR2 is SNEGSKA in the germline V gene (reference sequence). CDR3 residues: CSANPIAGLSGDTQYF. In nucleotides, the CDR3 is TGCAGTGCTAACCCTATAGCGGGACTCTCGGGAGATACGCAGTATTTT.

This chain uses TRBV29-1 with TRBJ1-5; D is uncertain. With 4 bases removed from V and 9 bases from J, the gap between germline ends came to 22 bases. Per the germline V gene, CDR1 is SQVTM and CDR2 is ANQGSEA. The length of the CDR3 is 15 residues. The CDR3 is CSVGSEGPRIWPQHF. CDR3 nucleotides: TGCAGCGTTGGGTCCGAGGGTCCCAGGATTTGGCCCCAGCATTTT.

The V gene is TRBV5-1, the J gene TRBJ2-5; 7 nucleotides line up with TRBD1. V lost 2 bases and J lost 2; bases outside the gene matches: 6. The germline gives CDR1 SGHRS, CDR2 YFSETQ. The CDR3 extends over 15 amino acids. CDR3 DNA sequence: TGCGCCAGCAGCTTAAGGGGGCCGGGGCAAGAGACCCAGTACTTC. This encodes CASSLRGPGQETQYF.

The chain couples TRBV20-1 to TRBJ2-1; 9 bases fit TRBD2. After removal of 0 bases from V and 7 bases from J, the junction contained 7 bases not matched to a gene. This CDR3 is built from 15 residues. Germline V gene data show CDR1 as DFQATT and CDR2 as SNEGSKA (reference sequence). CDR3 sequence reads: CSARDWGSGRNEQFF. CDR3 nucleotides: TGCAGTGCTAGAGATTGGGGCAGCGGGAGGAATGAGCAGTTCTTC.

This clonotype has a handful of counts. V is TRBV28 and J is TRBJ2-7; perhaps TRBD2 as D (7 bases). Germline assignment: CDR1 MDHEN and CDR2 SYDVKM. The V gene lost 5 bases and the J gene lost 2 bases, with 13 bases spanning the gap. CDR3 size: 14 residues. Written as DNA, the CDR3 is TGTGCCAGCAGTACGGGGGGCCCCCCCTACGAGCAGTACTTC. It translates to CASSTGGPPYEQYF.

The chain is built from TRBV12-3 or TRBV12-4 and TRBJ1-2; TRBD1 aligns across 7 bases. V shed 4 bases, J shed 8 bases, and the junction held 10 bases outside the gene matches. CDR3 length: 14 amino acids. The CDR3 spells CASSSRQGRTGYTF. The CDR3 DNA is TGTGCCAGCAGTTCCCGACAGGGTAGGACGGGCTACACCTTC.

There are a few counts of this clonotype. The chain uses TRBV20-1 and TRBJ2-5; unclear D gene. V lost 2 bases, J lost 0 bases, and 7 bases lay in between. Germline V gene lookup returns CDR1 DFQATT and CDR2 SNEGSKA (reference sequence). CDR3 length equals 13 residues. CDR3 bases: TGCAGTGCTAGACTGGCGTACCAAGAGACCCAGTACTTC. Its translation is CSARLAYQETQYF.

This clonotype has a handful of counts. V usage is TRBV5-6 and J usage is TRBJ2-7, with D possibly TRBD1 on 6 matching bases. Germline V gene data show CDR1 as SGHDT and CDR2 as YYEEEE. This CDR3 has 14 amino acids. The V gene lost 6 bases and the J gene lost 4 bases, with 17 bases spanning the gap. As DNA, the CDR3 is TGTGCCAGCACCAAACAGGGTGCCGGGTACGAGCAGTACTTC. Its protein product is CASTKQGAGYEQYF.

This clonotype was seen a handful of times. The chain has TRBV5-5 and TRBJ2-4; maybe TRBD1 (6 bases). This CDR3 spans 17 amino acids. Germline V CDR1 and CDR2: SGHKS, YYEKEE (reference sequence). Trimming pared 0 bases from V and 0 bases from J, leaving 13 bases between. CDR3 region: CASSLARGGIAKNIQYF. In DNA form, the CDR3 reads TGTGCCAGCAGCTTGGCGAGAGGGGGTATAGCCAAAAACATTCAGTACTTC.

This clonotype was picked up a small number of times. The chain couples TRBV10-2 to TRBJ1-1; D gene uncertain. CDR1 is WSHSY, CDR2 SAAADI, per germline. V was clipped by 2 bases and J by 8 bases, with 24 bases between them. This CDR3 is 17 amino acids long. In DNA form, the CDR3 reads TGCGCCAGCAGTGAGCCCCTTTTCCGGGAGCAAAAAACGGAAGCTTTCTTT. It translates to CASSEPLFREQKTEAFF.

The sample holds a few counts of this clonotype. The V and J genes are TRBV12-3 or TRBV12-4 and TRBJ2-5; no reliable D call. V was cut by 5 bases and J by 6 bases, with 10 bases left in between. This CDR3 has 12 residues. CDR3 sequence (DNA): TGTGCCAGCAGTCGGACGGACCAGACCCAGTACTTC. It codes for CASSRTDQTQYF.

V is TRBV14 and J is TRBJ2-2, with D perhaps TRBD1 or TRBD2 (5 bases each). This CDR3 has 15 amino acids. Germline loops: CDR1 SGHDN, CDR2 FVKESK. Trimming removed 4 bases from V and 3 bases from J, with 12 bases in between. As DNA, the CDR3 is TGTGCCAGCAGCCCACGAGGGACCTACACCGGGGAGCTGTTTTTT. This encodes CASSPRGTYTGELFF.

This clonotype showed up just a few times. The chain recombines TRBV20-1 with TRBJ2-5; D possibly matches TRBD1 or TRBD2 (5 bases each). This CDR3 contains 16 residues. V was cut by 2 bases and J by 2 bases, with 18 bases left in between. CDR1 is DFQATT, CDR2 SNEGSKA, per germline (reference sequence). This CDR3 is CSARSPGSEHQETQYF. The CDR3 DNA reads TGCAGTGCTAGAAGCCCAGGGAGCGAGCATCAAGAGACCCAGTACTTC.